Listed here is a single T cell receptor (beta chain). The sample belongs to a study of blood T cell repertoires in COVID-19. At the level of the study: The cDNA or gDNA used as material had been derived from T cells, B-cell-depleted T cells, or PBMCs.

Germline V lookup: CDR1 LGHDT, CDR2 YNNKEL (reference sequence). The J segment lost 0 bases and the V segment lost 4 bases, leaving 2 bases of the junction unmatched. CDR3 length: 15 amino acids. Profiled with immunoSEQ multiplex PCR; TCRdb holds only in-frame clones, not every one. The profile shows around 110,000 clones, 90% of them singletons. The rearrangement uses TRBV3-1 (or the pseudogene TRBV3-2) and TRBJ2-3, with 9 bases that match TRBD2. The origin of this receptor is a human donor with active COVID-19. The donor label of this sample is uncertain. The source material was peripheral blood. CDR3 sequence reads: CASSRTSESTDTQYF. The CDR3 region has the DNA TGTGCCAGCAGCCGGACTAGCGAGAGCACAGATACGCAGTATTTT.